This entry is about one TCR beta chain. Its antigen is currently not known. Within one base of it there is no much larger clone, and no base qualities were kept. This sample was taken from a study of CD8+ T cells in alopecia areata (dated by TCRdb to between 2018 and 2020). As for the study more broadly: Treated patients were enrolled in an open-label pilot trial of oral tofacitinib, 5 to 10 mg twice daily, for moderate-to-severe alopecia areata. Biopsies were taken from tofacitinib-treated patients at baseline and again at 4 and 24 weeks into treatment, and several of those patients also had a later scalp biopsy. TCRbeta CDR3 regions were amplified by immunoSEQ multiplex PCR with 35 Vbeta forward and 13 Jbeta reverse primers. The study used high-throughput TCRbeta sequencing to examine T cell clonal expansion in alopecia areata, in both the C3H/HeJ mouse model and human patients. For the treated patients, the SALT score, which quantifies what percentage of scalp surface area is affected, served as the measure of disease severity. Tofacitinib was administered for 6 to 18 months, and 6 months of follow-up off drug were then conducted to assess delayed response and recurrence. Clonality in the scalp was compared among normal scalp (n=4), patchy alopecia areata scalp (n=8), and alopecia totalis/universalis scalp (n=8). Human TCRbeta sequencing covered scalp tissue and sorted CD4+ and CD8+ peripheral blood T cells from patchy and totalis/universalis alopecia areata patients and healthy controls. RNA was extracted with the PAXgene miRNA kit for fixed scalp, the miRNeasy kit for PBMCs, and the RNeasy kit for mouse skin.

The library was obtained by the immunoSEQ multiplex PCR assay. For TCR sequencing, RNA was extracted from every sample and reverse transcribed into cDNA to serve as template. First-strand cDNA was synthesized using SuperScript III with a 2:1 mix of oligo-dT and random hexamers. A synthetic immune receptor repertoire was used to assess amplification bias, and residual bias was removed computationally. Per the original workflow: Raw reads were preprocessed for error removal, and CDR3 was defined according to IMGT conventions as running from the conserved cysteine to phenylalanine. Clonality was calculated as 1 minus Shannon entropy normalized by log2 of the number of productive unique TCRs. Whether each scalp clone was CD4 or CD8 was inferred by checking scalp TCRbeta sequences against the CD4 and CD8 repertoires from sorted blood. TCRdb's version of the immuneACCESS table is confined to in-frame rearrangements and falls short of the full clone set. An unresolved V gene accounts for under half of the shortfall where checked; the remainder is of unknown origin. Clonal size and the V and J genes are those of that table, whereas D and trimming came from the DNA. The sample contains around 100,000 clones, roughly 56% of them found a single time. Clones ranked in the top ten supply roughly 3.5% of the sample.

Read against the paper, the sample's time point label means: less than 25 weeks on oral tofacitinib. The treatment or condition label here, explained by the study, means: oral pan-JAK inhibitor, 5-10 mg twice daily. Lesional scalp punch biopsies and peripheral blood were collected from alopecia areata patients. PBMCs were separated by density centrifugation and stained for CD3, CD4 and CD8, after which CD4+ and CD8+ T cells were sorted on a FACSAria. Results the study describes overall, beyond this receptor: Scalp clonality and the number of expanded CD8+ clones among the top 100 scalp clones were significantly decreased by tofacitinib. Shared TCR sequences between patients were less evident than in mice, which may be partly attributable to HLA diversity in the patient population. Resident alphabeta T cells in normal human skin are also sequenced, complicating scalp TCR repertoire analysis, unlike mouse skin dominated by gammadelta T cells. The treated cohort was small, with a single nonresponder, so links between baseline CD8+ expansion and response need larger studies. Many expanded lesional clones were found to persist in scalp and blood during tofacitinib treatment, and relapse after treatment cessation may be partly explained by this persistence. Compared with normal scalp, lesional scalp had higher clonality and more expanded CD8+ clones, particularly in alopecia totalis/universalis, a pattern that suggests antigenic drive.

The source material was CD4+ T cells sorted from blood, sampled at week 24, from a patient treated with tofacitinib. The sequence was collected from a human donor with alopecia areata.

The sequence in DNA is TGTGCCAGCAGCTTAGTATCTTCAGGGAGTGGCTACACCTTC. Its coded protein is CASSLVSSGSGYTF. Recombination linked TRBV7-9 to TRBJ1-2; TRBD1 might be the D gene, on 5 matching bases. V is pared back by 1 base and J by 7 bases, with 13 bases lying between the germline termini. The CDR3 runs 14 amino acids, cysteine and phenylalanine included. Of the read, only the CDR3 DNA is kept; its 42 bases are in frame from base 1. CDR1 and CDR2 are read off the germline V gene (reference sequence) as SEHNR and FQNEAQ.